The text below deals with one TCR beta chain. What it binds is unknown. These data come from a study of cytomegalovirus exposure and HLA in healthy donors. Study-level background: Unique TCR beta sequences numbering some 110 million came from approximately 180 million T cells in an earlier analysis. Study-wide findings and caveats: Later analysis associated a missense DCLRE1C variant with TCR beta V- and J-gene trimming. Highly shared variants forming one cluster were likely a sequencing artifact. Later work showed greater clonal expansion in HLA-associated TCR beta chains than in equally common others.

Germline V gives CDR1 SEHNR, CDR2 FQNEAQ (reference sequence). Trimming pared 5 bases from V and 4 bases from J, leaving 5 bases between. The CDR3 loop spans 11 amino acids. It was with 60 Vbeta and 13 Jbeta primers that the PCR ran. Generated by immunoSEQ multiplex PCR, the TCRdb table keeps only in-frame clones and is missing some. The sample holds 95,000 to 150,000 clones, 75% to 85% seen once. The rearrangement links TRBV7-9 to TRBJ1-1; D unresolved. Specimen: PBMCs. The clonotype was recovered from a man aged 40-49 years in good health and CMV-seronegative. The CDR3 here is CASSPSTEAFF. CDR3 coding DNA: TGTGCCAGCAGCCCGTCCACTGAAGCTTTCTTT.